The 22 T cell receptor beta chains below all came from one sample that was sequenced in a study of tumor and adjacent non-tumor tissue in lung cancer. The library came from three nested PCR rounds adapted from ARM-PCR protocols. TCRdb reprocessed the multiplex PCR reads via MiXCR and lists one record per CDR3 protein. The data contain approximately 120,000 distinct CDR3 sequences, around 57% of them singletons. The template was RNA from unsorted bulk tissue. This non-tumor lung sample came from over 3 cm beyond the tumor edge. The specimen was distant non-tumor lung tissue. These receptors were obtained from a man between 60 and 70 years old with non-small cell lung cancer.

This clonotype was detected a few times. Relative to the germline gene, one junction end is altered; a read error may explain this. The CDR3, as DNA: TGCGCCAGCAGCCAAGAAAGCGGGGCCAGCGCCGGGGAACTGTTTTTT. Its protein is CASSQESGASAGELFF. The chain uses TRBV4-3 and TRBJ2-2; 7 bases align to TRBD2. Germline assignment: CDR1 LGHNA and CDR2 YSLEER. There are 16 residues in the CDR3.

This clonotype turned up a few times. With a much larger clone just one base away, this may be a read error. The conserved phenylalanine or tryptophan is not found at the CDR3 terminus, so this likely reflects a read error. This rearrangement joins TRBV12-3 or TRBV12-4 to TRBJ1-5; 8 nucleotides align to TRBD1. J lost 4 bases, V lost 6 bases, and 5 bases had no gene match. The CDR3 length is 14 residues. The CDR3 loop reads CASRTGTGNQPQHC. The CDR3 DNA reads TGTGCCAGCAGAACCGGGACAGGTAATCAGCCCCAGCATTGT.

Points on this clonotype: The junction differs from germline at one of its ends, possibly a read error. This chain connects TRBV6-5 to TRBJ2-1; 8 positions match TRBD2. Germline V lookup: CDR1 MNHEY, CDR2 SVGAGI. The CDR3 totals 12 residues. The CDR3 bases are TGTGTCAGCAGTCAGACTAGCGCTGAGCAGTTCTTC. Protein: CVSSQTSAEQFF.

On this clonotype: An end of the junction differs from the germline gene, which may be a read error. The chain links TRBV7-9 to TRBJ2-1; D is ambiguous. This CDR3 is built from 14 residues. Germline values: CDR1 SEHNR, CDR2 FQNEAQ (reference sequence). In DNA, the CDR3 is TGTGTCAGCAGCATTTTTGATTCCTACAATGAGCAGTTCTTC. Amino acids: CVSSIFDSYNEQFF. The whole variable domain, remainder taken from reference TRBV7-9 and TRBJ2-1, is DTGVSQNPRHKITKRGQNVTFRCDPISEHNRLYWYRQTLGQGPEFLTYFQNEAQLEKSRLLSDRFSAERPKGSFSTLEIQRTEQGDSAMYLCVSSIFDSYNEQFFGPGTRLTVL.

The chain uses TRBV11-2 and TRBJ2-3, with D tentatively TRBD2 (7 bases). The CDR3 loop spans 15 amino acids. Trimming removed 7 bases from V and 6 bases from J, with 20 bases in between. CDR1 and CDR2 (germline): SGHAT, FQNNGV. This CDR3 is CASTPGDYGSDTQYF. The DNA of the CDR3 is TGTGCCAGCACCCCAGGGGACTATGGGAGCGATACGCAGTATTTT.

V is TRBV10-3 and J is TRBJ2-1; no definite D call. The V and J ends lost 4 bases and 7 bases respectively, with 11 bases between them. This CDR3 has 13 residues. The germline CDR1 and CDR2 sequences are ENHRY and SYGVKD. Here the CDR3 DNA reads TGTGCCATCAGTGCACCCCTCCTAAATGAGCAGTTCTTC. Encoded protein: CAISAPLLNEQFF.

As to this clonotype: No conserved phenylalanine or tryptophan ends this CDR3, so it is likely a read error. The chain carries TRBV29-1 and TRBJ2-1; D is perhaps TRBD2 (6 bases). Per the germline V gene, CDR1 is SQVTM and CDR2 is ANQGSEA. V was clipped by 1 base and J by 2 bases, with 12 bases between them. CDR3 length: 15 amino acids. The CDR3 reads CSVEGRGITYNEQFL. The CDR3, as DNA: TGCAGCGTTGAAGGGAGGGGTATAACCTACAATGAGCAGTTCCTC.

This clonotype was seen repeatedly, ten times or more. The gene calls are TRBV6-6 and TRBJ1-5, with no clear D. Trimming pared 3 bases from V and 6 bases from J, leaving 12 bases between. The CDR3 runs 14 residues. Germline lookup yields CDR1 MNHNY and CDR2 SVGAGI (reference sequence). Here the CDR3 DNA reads TGTGCCAGCAGTTATGTTCGGGTAGGTCAGCCCCAGCATTTT. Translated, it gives CASSYVRVGQPQHF.

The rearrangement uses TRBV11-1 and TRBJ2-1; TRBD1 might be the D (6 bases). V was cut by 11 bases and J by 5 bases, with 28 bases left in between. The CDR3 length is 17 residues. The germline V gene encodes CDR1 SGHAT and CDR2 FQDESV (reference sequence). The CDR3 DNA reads TGTGCCGGTAACTCTTACAGCGGCAGGGGTAATAACAATGAGCAGTTCTTC. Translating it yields CAGNSYSGRGNNNEQFF. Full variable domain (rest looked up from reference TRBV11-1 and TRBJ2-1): EAEVAQSPRYKITEKSQAVAFWCDPISGHATLYWYRQILGQGPELLVQFQDESVVDDSQLPKDRFSAERLKGVDSTLKIQPAELGDSAMYLCAGNSYSGRGNNNEQFFGPGTRLTVL.

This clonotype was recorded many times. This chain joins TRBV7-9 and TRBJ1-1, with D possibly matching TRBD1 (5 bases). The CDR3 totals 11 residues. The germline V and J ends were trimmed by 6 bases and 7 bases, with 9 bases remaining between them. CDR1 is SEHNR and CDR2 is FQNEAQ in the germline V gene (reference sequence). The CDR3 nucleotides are TGTGCCAGCAGAACCGACAGTGAAGCTTTCTTT. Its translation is CASRTDSEAFF.

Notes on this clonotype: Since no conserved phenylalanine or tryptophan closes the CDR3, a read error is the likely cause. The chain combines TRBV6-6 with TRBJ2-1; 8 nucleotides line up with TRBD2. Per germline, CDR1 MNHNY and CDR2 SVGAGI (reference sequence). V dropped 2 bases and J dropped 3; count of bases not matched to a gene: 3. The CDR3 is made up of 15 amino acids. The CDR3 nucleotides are TGTGCCAGCAGTTACAAGCGGGGGATCTACAATGAGCAGTTCTTA. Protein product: CASSYKRGIYNEQFL.

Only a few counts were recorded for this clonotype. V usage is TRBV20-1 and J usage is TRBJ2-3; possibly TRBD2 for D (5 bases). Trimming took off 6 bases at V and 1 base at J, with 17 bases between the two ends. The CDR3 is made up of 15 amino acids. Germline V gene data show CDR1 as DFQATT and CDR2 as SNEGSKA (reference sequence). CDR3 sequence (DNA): TGCAGTGCCGGGCCGACGGGGAGAGGCACAGATACGCAGTATTTT. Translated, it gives CSAGPTGRGTDTQYF.

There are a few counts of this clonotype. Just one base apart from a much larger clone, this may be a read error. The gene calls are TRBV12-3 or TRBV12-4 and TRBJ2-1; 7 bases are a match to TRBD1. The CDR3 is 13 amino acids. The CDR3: CTSSFRGGGEQFF. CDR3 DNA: TGTACCAGCAGTTTTCGAGGGGGCGGAGAGCAGTTCTTC.

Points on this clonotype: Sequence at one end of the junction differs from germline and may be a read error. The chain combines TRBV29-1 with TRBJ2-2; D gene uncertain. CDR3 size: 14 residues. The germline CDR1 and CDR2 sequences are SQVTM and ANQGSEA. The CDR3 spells CSVECTTNTGELFF. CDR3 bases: TGCAGTGTTGAATGCACGACGAACACCGGGGAGCTGTTTTTT.

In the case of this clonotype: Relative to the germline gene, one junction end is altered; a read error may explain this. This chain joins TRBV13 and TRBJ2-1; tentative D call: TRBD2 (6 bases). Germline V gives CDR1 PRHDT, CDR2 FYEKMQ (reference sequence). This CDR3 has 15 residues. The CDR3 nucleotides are TGTGCCAGCAGCTACGCGGGGACCGTCATGTTTGAGCAGTTATTC. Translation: CASSYAGTVMFEQLF.

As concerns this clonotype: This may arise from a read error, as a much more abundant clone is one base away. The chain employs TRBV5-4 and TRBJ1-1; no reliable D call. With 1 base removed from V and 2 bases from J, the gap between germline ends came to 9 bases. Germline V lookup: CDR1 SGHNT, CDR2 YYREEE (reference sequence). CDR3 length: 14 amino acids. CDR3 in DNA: TGTGCCAGCAGCTTGCCTGACAATAACACTGAAGCTTTCTTT. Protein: CASSLPDNNTEAFF. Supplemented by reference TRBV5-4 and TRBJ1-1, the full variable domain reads ETGVTQSPTHLIKTRGQQVTLRCSSQSGHNTVSWYQQALGQGPQFIFQYYREEENGRGNFPPRFSGLQFPNYSSELNVNALELDDSALYLCASSLPDNNTEAFFGQGTRLTVV.

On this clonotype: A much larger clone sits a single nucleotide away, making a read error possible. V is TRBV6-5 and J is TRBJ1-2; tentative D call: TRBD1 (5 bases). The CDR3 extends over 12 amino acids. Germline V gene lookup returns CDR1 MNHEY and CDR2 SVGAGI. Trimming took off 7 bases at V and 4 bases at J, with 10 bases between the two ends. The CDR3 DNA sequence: TGTGCCAGCAATACCGACAGCTATGGCTACACCTTC. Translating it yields CASNTDSYGYTF.

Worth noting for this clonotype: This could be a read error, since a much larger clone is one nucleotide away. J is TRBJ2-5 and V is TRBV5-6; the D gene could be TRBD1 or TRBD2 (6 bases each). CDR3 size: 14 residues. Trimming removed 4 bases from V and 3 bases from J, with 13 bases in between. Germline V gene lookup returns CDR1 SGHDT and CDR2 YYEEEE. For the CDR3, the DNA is TGTGCCAGCAGCCGGGGGACAAACAAAGAGACCCAGTACTTC. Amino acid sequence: CASSRGTNKETQYF.

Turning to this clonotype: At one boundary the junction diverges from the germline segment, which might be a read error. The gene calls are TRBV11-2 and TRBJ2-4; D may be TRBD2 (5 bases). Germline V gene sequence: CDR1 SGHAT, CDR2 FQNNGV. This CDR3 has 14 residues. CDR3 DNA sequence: TGTGCCAGGAGCTTAGTGGGGAGAGAAAACATTCAGTACTTC. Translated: CARSLVGRENIQYF.

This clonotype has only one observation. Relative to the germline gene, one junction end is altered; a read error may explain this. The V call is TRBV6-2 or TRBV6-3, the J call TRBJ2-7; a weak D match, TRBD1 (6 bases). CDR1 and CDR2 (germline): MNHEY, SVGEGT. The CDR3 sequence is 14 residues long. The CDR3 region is CASRGALNSYERYF. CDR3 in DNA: TGTGCCAGCAGGGGGGCGCTTAACTCCTACGAGCGGTATTTC.

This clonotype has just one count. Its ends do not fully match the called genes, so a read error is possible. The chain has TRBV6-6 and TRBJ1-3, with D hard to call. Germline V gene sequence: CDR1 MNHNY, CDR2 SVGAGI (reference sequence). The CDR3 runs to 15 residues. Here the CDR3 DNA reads TGTGCCAGCACTTACCTCACGGACTCTGGAAAGACCATATATTTT. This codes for CASTYLTDSGKTIYF.

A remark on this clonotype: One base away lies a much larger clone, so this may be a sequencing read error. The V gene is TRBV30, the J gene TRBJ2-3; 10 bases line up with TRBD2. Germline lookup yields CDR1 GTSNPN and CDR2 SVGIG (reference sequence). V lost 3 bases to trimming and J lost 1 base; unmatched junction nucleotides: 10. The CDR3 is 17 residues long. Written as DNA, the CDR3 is TGTGCCTGGAGCAAACGAGCGGGAGGGGCAGGCACAGATACGCAGTATTTT. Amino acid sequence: CAWSKRAGGAGTDTQYF.